One TCR beta chain is described in this entry. Its target is not known. This sample is drawn from a study of T cell clonality in common variable immunodeficiency. TCRdb keeps only in-frame clones here, not all; method: immunoSEQ multiplex PCR. Altogether 10,000 to 13,000 clones were found in the sample, and no singletons occur. Notes on the study in general: CVID subjects had higher TCRbeta clonality than healthy controls, most marked in about a third. Compared with controls, CVID subjects had fewer shared TCRbeta clones. Reportedly, TCR beta sequences from common variable immunodeficiency showed fewer deletions and N-nucleotide insertions.

This clonotype was obtained from a human donor with common variable immunodeficiency. Sequenced: peripheral blood mononuclear cells.

CDR3: CASSLTPRVPEAFF. Incomplete CDR3 DNA: TGTGCCAGCAGCTTAACCCCCAGGGTACCTGAA. The chain has TRBV7-2 and TRBJ1-1; possibly TRBD1 for D (5 bases). The read ends 3 residues early relative to the CDR3; the germline J gene fills the gap. The V and J ends lost 2 bases and 6 bases respectively, with 13 bases between them. The CDR3 spans 14 residues. Germline V gene sequence: CDR1 SGHTA, CDR2 FQGNSA.